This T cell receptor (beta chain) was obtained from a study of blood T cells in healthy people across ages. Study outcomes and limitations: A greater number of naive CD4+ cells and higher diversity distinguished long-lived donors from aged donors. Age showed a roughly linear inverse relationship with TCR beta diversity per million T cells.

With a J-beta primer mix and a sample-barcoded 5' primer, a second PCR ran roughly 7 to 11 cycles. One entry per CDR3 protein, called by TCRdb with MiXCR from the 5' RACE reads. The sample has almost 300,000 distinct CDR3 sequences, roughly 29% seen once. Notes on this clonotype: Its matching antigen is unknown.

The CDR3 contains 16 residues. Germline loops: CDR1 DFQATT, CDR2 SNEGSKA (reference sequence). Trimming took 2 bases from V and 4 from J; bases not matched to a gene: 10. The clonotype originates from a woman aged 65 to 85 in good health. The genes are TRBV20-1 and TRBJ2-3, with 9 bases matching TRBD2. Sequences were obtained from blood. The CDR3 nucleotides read TGCAGTGCTAGAACCAACCGGCGGGGGGGTTCAGATACGCAGTATTTT. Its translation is CSARTNRRGGSDTQYF.